The following is a T cell receptor beta chain sequence with its context. What it binds is not known. No infections or other immune events were documented during collection. These data come from a study of identifying expanded T cells in peripheral blood. Repertoires were generated with immunoSEQ multiplex PCR, while TCRdb's copy carries only in-frame clones and drops some. This sample has 95,000 to 100,000 clones, with around 88% found just once. Germline lookup yields CDR1 MDHEN and CDR2 SYDVKM. The CDR3 has 18 residues. V shed 7 bases and J 6 bases; nucleotides not matched to a gene: 14. Study observations and caveats: Differentially abundant clones: around 1.2 between replicates, 15 to 17 at 2 to 3 weeks, approximately 18 at four. Across healthy donors, higher total template counts meant significantly greater two-week count variance.

This receptor was taken from a person between 18 and 69 years old in good health. The rearrangement joins TRBV28 to TRBJ2-3, with 15 bases fitting TRBD2. Source material: blood. CDR3 amino acids: CASTRSGLAGGSGDTQYF. CDR3 DNA: TGTGCCAGCACCCGCTCGGGACTAGCGGGGGGATCGGGTGATACGCAGTATTTT. The full variable domain, its missing parts supplied by reference TRBV28 and TRBJ2-3, is DVKVTQSSRYLVKRTGEKVFLECVQDMDHENMFWYRQDPGLGLRLIYFSYDVKMKEKGDIPEGYSVSREKKERFSLILESASTNQTSMYLCASTRSGLAGGSGDTQYFGPGTRLTVL.